What follows are 28 T cell receptor beta chains derived from one specimen sequenced in a study of human T cells and chemical hapten exposure. The time point is: patch test 2, 6 weeks after DPC sensitization. Treatment here: therapeutic diphenylcyclopropenone sensitization with weekly scalp DPC. TCRdb re-called the RACE reads with MiXCR, one entry per CDR3 protein. Of some 89,000 distinct CDR3 sequences listed, 10% to 13% were seen once; the top ten hold roughly 2.4%. The sequenced sample was whole blood, obtained in connection with sensitization to the hapten diphenylcyclopropenone (DPC). The receptors stem from a woman in her thirties with alopecia areata. Some clones in this sample may be carry-over from other donors' samples.

The V gene is TRBV5-1, the J gene TRBJ2-3, with D tentatively TRBD1 (6 bases). V lost 5 bases to trimming and J lost 0 bases, with 10 bases between them. CDR1 and CDR2 (germline): SGHRS, YFSETQ. This CDR3 is 14 amino acids long. CDR3 residues: CASSGGPSTDTQYF. The CDR3 DNA is TGCGCCAGCAGTGGGGGCCCTAGCACAGATACGCAGTATTTT. Variable domain in full (rest from reference TRBV5-1 and TRBJ2-3): KAGVTQTPRYLIKTRGQQVTLSCSPISGHRSVSWYQQTPGQGLQFLFEYFSETQRNKGNFPGRFSGRQFSNSRSEMNVSTLELGDSALYLCASSGGPSTDTQYFGPGTRLTVL.

This clonotype was seen ten or more times. V and J are TRBV10-3 and TRBJ2-5, with D perhaps matching TRBD1 or TRBD2 (5 bases each). The CDR3 contains 15 residues. V gave up 5 bases and J gave up 4 bases, with 17 bases separating them. The germline V gene encodes CDR1 ENHRY and CDR2 SYGVKD. This CDR3 is CAISPGTHGLETQYF. DNA of the CDR3: TGTGCCATCAGTCCCGGGACGCATGGTTTAGAGACCCAGTACTTC.

The V and J genes are TRBV10-3 and TRBJ2-7, with D perhaps matching TRBD1 (5 bases). Trimming left V 6 bases short and J 0 bases short, with 6 bases between. This CDR3 is 12 amino acids long. Looked up from germline, CDR1 is ENHRY and CDR2 is SYGVKD. CDR3 loop: CAIRDSSYEQYF. The CDR3 DNA sequence: TGTGCCATCAGAGACAGCTCCTACGAGCAGTACTTC.

This clonotype appeared many times. The chain combines TRBV4-3 with TRBJ2-3, with 9 bases identical to TRBD1. Germline CDR1 is LGHNA and CDR2 is YSLEER. The CDR3 has 16 residues. The junction had 7 bases not matched to a gene; V was cut back by 0 bases and J by 6 bases. The CDR3 sequence: CASSQDGTGQGDTQYF. The DNA for the CDR3 is TGCGCCAGCAGCCAAGATGGGACAGGGCAGGGGGATACGCAGTATTTT.

In this sample, this clonotype turned up many times. The chain combines TRBV2 with TRBJ1-3; D call uncertain. With 1 base removed from V and 4 bases from J, the gap between germline ends came to 11 bases. Germline V lookup: CDR1 SNHLY, CDR2 FYNNEI. This CDR3 spans 15 amino acids. The CDR3 DNA is TGTGCCAGCAGTGAAGGGCCTCGCACCGGAAACACCATATATTTT. As protein: CASSEGPRTGNTIYF.

V is TRBV7-9 and J is TRBJ2-3; D is perhaps TRBD2 (6 bases). The CDR3 totals 15 residues. The ends were cut back, 5 bases at V and 1 base at J, with 13 bases in the middle. The V gene's germline CDR1 is SEHNR and CDR2 FQNEAQ (reference sequence). CDR3 nucleotide sequence: TGTGCCAGCAGCCAGACCGGCGGGGGCACAGATACGCAGTATTTT. Translating it yields CASSQTGGGTDTQYF.

This clonotype was seen many times. This chain connects TRBV28 to TRBJ2-3; no clear D. The germline V gene has CDR1 MDHEN and CDR2 SYDVKM. Trimming pared 3 bases from V and 5 bases from J, leaving 21 bases between. The CDR3 contains 17 residues. The CDR3 here is CASSFLSGLGLGDTQYF. CDR3 in DNA: TGTGCCAGCAGTTTTCTCTCGGGCCTAGGGTTGGGAGATACGCAGTATTTT.

There are a few counts of this clonotype. For the CDR3, the DNA is TGTGCCAGCAGTTTGAGGGGGAGGCCCCTAGATACGCAGTATTTT. Translation gives CASSLRGRPLDTQYF. The J gene is TRBJ2-3, the V gene TRBV28, with D possibly being TRBD1 or TRBD2 (6 bases each). Trimming shortened V by 3 bases and J by 5 bases, and 15 bases separated the two germline ends. Germline V lookup: CDR1 MDHEN, CDR2 SYDVKM. The CDR3 sequence is 15 residues long.

In this sample, this clonotype turned up many times. The rearrangement joins TRBV12-3 or TRBV12-4 to TRBJ2-7, with D tentatively TRBD1 or TRBD2 (5 bases each). Between the trimmed V and J ends, which lost 4 bases and 0 bases, there was a span of 10 bases. The CDR3 is 14 residues long. In DNA, the CDR3 is TGTGCCAGCAGTTCAGGGAGTAGCTCCTACGAGCAGTACTTC. This encodes CASSSGSSSYEQYF.

This clonotype was counted ten times or more. V gene TRBV9 combines with J gene TRBJ2-3; D ambiguous. Trimming stripped 0 bases from V and 1 base from J, with 6 bases between. Germline V gene sequence: CDR1 SGDLS, CDR2 YYNGEE. The CDR3 runs 14 residues. The DNA of the CDR3 is TGTGCCAGCAGCGTAGGGCCGGGCACAGATACGCAGTATTTT. Its translation is CASSVGPGTDTQYF.

There are many counts of this clonotype. V and J are TRBV29-1 and TRBJ2-1; the match to TRBD2 covers 15 bases. The CDR3 is made up of 15 amino acids. J was trimmed by 10 bases and V by 7 bases; bases with no gene match: 11. Germline CDR1 is SQVTM and CDR2 is ANQGSEA. This CDR3 is CSAPGLAGGPREQFF. The CDR3 DNA follows: TGCAGCGCTCCAGGACTAGCGGGAGGGCCACGAGAGCAGTTCTTC.

This clonotype was recorded many times. The V call is TRBV6-5, the J call TRBJ2-7, with 9 bases aligning to TRBD1. Losses at the gene ends were 6 bases for V and 1 base for J; bases not matched to a gene: 4. There are 14 residues in the CDR3. Germline V gene lookup returns CDR1 MNHEY and CDR2 SVGAGI. CDR3 amino acids: CASRIQGASYEQYF. CDR3 sequence (DNA): TGTGCCAGCAGAATACAGGGGGCGTCCTACGAGCAGTACTTC.

V and J are TRBV20-1 and TRBJ2-3; 8 positions agree with TRBD2. The CDR3 has 16 amino acids. J was trimmed by 0 bases and V by 3 bases; bases with no gene match: 8. In germline, CDR1 is DFQATT, CDR2 SNEGSKA (reference sequence). The CDR3 here is CSASLASGLSTDTQYF. The CDR3 nucleotides are TGCAGTGCTAGTTTGGCTAGCGGGCTGAGCACAGATACGCAGTATTTT.

The chain has TRBV28 and TRBJ2-6, with 10 nucleotides matching TRBD1. J gave up 1 base and V 6 bases, and 3 bases lay outside the gene matches. This CDR3 contains 16 residues. The germline CDR1 and CDR2 sequences are MDHEN and SYDVKM. Here the CDR3 DNA reads TGTGCCAGCAGGAGGACAGGGGGGTCTGGGGCCAACGTCCTGACTTTC. Translation: CASRRTGGSGANVLTF.

The CDR3 loop reads CSARDYTGIQPQHF. For the CDR3, the DNA is TGCAGTGCTAGAGACTATACAGGGATTCAGCCCCAGCATTTT. The J gene is TRBJ1-5, the V gene TRBV20-1; perhaps TRBD1 as D (6 bases). Between the trimmed V and J ends, which lost 0 bases and 6 bases, there was a span of 12 bases. The CDR3 spans 14 residues. Germline CDR1 and CDR2: DFQATT and SNEGSKA (reference sequence).

This clonotype occurred a few times. The V gene is TRBV5-4, the J gene TRBJ2-3; the D is unclear. Trimming stripped 4 bases from V and 1 base from J, with 13 bases between. The CDR3 has 15 amino acids. CDR1 is SGHNT and CDR2 is YYREEE in the germline V gene (reference sequence). The CDR3 loop is CASSPSVVRTDTQYF. The CDR3 region has the DNA TGTGCCAGCAGCCCTTCTGTTGTTCGCACAGATACGCAGTATTTT.

This clonotype has just one count. The chain joins TRBV7-2 to TRBJ1-2, with D possibly matching TRBD1 (6 bases). Trimming left V 5 bases short and J 4 bases short, with 20 bases between. Germline lookup yields CDR1 SGHTA and CDR2 FQGNSA. There are 16 residues in the CDR3. The CDR3 loop is CASSPQGLEGSYGYTF. CDR3 DNA sequence: TGTGCCAGCAGCCCACAGGGTTTGGAAGGATCCTATGGCTACACCTTC.

This clonotype was picked up many times. V gene TRBV7-9 combines with J gene TRBJ2-5; a weak D match, TRBD2 (6 bases). V lost 2 bases and J lost 1, with 14 bases in between. There are 16 residues in the CDR3. From germline, CDR1 is SEHNR and CDR2 FQNEAQ (reference sequence). The CDR3 reads CASSLIRLRGQETQYF. The CDR3 DNA reads as TGTGCCAGCAGCTTAATTCGCTTGCGGGGCCAAGAGACCCAGTACTTC.

This clonotype was found many times. The rearrangement uses TRBV7-2 and TRBJ2-7; a weak D match, TRBD2 (5 bases). Germline V gene lookup returns CDR1 SGHTA and CDR2 FQGNSA. CDR3 length: 14 residues. V lost 4 bases to trimming and J lost 3 bases, with 13 bases between them. CDR3 amino acids: CASSWNSAYYEQYF. CDR3 DNA sequence: TGTGCCAGCAGCTGGAATAGCGCCTACTACGAGCAGTACTTC.

This clonotype was detected ten times or more. The chain links TRBV20-1 to TRBJ2-3; 8 bases align to TRBD2. The CDR3 has 15 residues. V dropped 5 bases and J dropped 6; count of bases not matched to a gene: 13. Germline values: CDR1 DFQATT, CDR2 SNEGSKA (reference sequence). The CDR3 nucleotides read TGCAGTGCTTCCGAATCCGGGACTAGAGTGGATACGCAGTATTTT. This encodes CSASESGTRVDTQYF.

This clonotype was observed a few times. V is TRBV20-1 and J is TRBJ2-3, with 8 bases matching TRBD2. Germline lookup yields CDR1 DFQATT and CDR2 SNEGSKA (reference sequence). This CDR3 is built from 12 residues. The DNA for the CDR3 is TGCAGCGTCGCGGGGGGCGAGGATACGCAGTATTTT. Its protein is CSVAGGEDTQYF.

This clonotype was detected many times. This chain joins TRBV27 and TRBJ1-1; D ambiguous. Germline-derived CDR1 and CDR2 are MNHEY and SMNVEV (reference sequence). The CDR3 runs to 13 residues. The V and J ends lost 6 bases and 0 bases respectively, with 8 bases between them. The CDR3 spells CASSDLLNTEAFF. The DNA of the CDR3 is TGTGCCAGCAGCGATCTACTGAACACTGAAGCTTTCTTT.

This clonotype has just a few counts. V is TRBV5-1 and J is TRBJ2-5, with TRBD1 identical over 12 bases. Germline loops: CDR1 SGHRS, CDR2 YFSETQ. The CDR3 covers 15 residues. V shed 5 bases and J 4 bases; nucleotides not matched to a gene: 6. Here the CDR3 reads CASRLPGQGAETQYF. The CDR3 region has the DNA TGCGCCAGCAGACTGCCGGGACAGGGGGCAGAGACCCAGTACTTC.

This clonotype was seen many times. One end of the junction varies from germline; a read error may be responsible. The chain combines TRBV7-9 with TRBJ2-7; 11 bases match TRBD2. The CDR3 runs to 14 residues. Germline V gene data show CDR1 as SEHNR and CDR2 as FQNEAQ (reference sequence). CDR3 nucleotide sequence: TGTGCCAGCAGCCTAGCGGGGGGTCGGTACGAGCAGTACTTC. It specifies CASSLAGGRYEQYF.

The rearrangement uses TRBV28 and TRBJ1-5; D may be TRBD1 (6 bases). In germline, CDR1 is MDHEN, CDR2 SYDVKM. This CDR3 comprises 12 residues. Between the trimmed V and J ends, which lost 7 bases and 6 bases, there was a span of 10 bases. The CDR3 here is CASTKGGQPQHF. CDR3 DNA sequence: TGTGCCAGCACCAAAGGGGGTCAGCCCCAGCATTTT.

The chain couples TRBV10-2 to TRBJ2-1; TRBD2 is a possible D gene (6 bases). V shed 5 bases and J shed 9 bases, with 14 bases lying between them. Germline CDR1 reads WSHSY; CDR2 reads SAAADI. The CDR3 totals 13 residues. CDR3: CASSIGSGSEQFF. The CDR3 nucleotides read TGCGCCAGCAGTATCGGGAGTGGTAGTGAGCAGTTCTTC.

This clonotype has just a few counts. This chain links TRBV18 with TRBJ2-3; 14 bases line up with TRBD2. The CDR3 covers 17 residues. V trimming: 6 bases; J trimming: 4 bases; junction bases outside the gene matches: 9. Germline loops: CDR1 KGHSH, CDR2 LQKENI. The CDR3: CASSSLGLAGASDTQYF. CDR3 in DNA: TGTGCCAGCTCGTCGCTGGGACTAGCGGGAGCGTCAGATACGCAGTATTTT.

This clonotype has just a few counts. The chain is built from TRBV7-9 and TRBJ2-7; D may be TRBD1 (5 bases). The CDR3 consists of 17 residues. Germline values: CDR1 SEHNR, CDR2 FQNEAQ (reference sequence). V dropped 1 base and J dropped 5 bases, with 21 bases sitting between them. CDR3 nucleotide sequence: TGTGCCAGCAGCTTAGATGTCTTGGCCATGGGGCTGGACGAGCAGTACTTC. This encodes CASSLDVLAMGLDEQYF.